The source of this T cell receptor (beta chain) is a study of OX40 agonist ivuxolimab in advanced cancers. Study-wide background: Ivuxolimab was delivered to patients intravenously every 2 weeks at doses spanning 0.01 to 10 mg/kg. Males comprised 82.7% of the group, whose mean age was roughly 60 years (range 23 to 79). Under the entry rules, prior anti-PD-1, anti-PD-L1 or anti-CTLA-4 therapy was allowed, and about 40% had some.

V was trimmed by 5 bases and J by 8 bases, leaving 16 bases between them. The CDR3 is made up of 15 amino acids. CDR1 MNHEY and CDR2 SVGAGI come from the germline V gene. This table comes from immunoSEQ multiplex PCR, and its TCRdb copy is limited to in-frame clones, with some not included. The sample has some 66,000 clones; around 86% are singletons. This TCR derives from an adult with an advanced solid tumor such as melanoma, head and neck, liver or kidney cancer. The chain recombines TRBV6-5 with TRBJ1-6, with a possible D match to TRBD1 (6 bases). The sequencing here drew on CD4+ or CD8+ T cells sorted from blood, taken in a trial of the OX40 agonist ivuxolimab. The chain's CDR3 is CASSPGTLDYSPLHF. CDR3 nucleotides: TGTGCCAGCAGTCCCGGGACACTGGATTATTCACCCCTCCACTTT.